The present entry profiles one TCR beta chain with its context. Its antigen is undetermined. TCRdb keeps only in-frame clones here, not all; method: immunoSEQ multiplex PCR. The sample has more than 85,000 clones; around nine tenths are singletons. The junction had 8 bases not matched to a gene; V was cut back by 2 bases and J by 1 base. There are 16 residues in the CDR3. Germline CDR1 reads SGHRS; CDR2 reads YFSETQ. These data come from a study of T cell responses to AZD1222 COVID-19 vaccine. Study-level background: Researchers grouped second doses given at about 4 or about 12 weeks into one pool. Overall study findings and caveats: Seropositive AZD1222 recipients at baseline numbered only five or six. Following two doses of AZD1222, Spike-specific TCR breadth and depth rose. Reportedly, nearly half of unique spike TCRs recognized epitopes outside B.1.351/B.1.1.7 mutations.

Source: peripheral blood, taken on day 0 of AZD1222 vaccination. The gene calls are TRBV5-1 and TRBJ1-1; 7 bases fit TRBD1. The source is an adult in good health. CDR3 in amino acids: CASSLGDSISNTEAFF. Here the CDR3 DNA reads TGCGCCAGCAGCTTAGGGGACAGCATCTCGAACACTGAAGCTTTCTTT.